Below, 23 T cell receptor beta chains from the same sample are listed, as sequenced in a study of identical twins. TCRdb fed the 5' RACE reads into MiXCR, producing one record per CDR3 protein. The sample yields roughly 570,000 distinct CDR3 sequences, over 8.5% seen once. These data also formed part of another study, on yellow fever vaccine responses in identical twins.

Source material: PBMCs. The receptor source for this set is a woman between 18 and 30 years old in good health.

This clonotype was seen more than once but under ten times. The rearrangement uses TRBV7-2 and TRBJ2-7, with D possibly TRBD2 on 6 matching bases. The V gene's germline CDR1 is SGHTA and CDR2 FQGNSA. This CDR3 comprises 15 residues. Trimming pared 1 base from V and 0 bases from J, leaving 10 bases between. The CDR3 sequence: CASSLGGIRSYEQYF. The CDR3 nucleotides are TGTGCCAGCAGCTTAGGCGGGATTCGCTCCTACGAGCAGTACTTC.

In this sample, this clonotype turned up a few times. The chain couples TRBV28 to TRBJ2-1; 11 bases are shared with TRBD2. This CDR3 has 17 amino acids. Per the germline V gene, CDR1 is MDHEN and CDR2 is SYDVKM. The trim removed 6 bases at V and 1 base at J, leaving 8 bases unmatched. The DNA of the CDR3 is TGTGCCAGCAGGCCTAGCCTAGCGGGAGGATCCTACAATGAGCAGTTCTTC. Protein sequence: CASRPSLAGGSYNEQFF.

Many counts were recorded for this clonotype. This sequence joins TRBV5-1 and TRBJ2-7; D is unresolved. The CDR3 has 14 residues. Trimming took off 0 bases at V and 2 bases at J, with 9 bases between the two ends. Germline V gives CDR1 SGHRS, CDR2 YFSETQ. This CDR3 reads CASSLGATTYEQYF. CDR3 DNA sequence: TGCGCCAGCAGCTTGGGGGCAACTACCTACGAGCAGTACTTC.

This clonotype occurred a few times. The V gene is TRBV27, the J gene TRBJ2-7, with a tentative D call TRBD2 (6 bases). The V and J ends lost 7 bases and 8 bases respectively, with 21 bases between them. Germline values: CDR1 MNHEY, CDR2 SMNVEV (reference sequence). This CDR3 is built from 14 residues. CDR3 DNA: TGTGCCAGCACCCCCGGAGGAGGGCAGGGCAAGCAGTACTTC. This gives the protein CASTPGGGQGKQYF.

The rearrangement uses TRBV30 and TRBJ2-7; D unresolved. Per germline, CDR1 GTSNPN and CDR2 SVGIG (reference sequence). The CDR3 extends over 11 amino acids. Trimming shortened V by 1 base and J by 0 bases, and 1 base separated the two germline ends. In nucleotides, the CDR3 is TGTGCCTGGAGTGACTCCTACGAGCAGTACTTC. Translating gives CAWSDSYEQYF.

This clonotype was found a few times. J is TRBJ2-1 and V is TRBV5-1; 7 positions match TRBD1. V was pared by 6 bases and J by 5 bases, with 5 bases of the junction left unmatched. Germline V gene sequence: CDR1 SGHRS, CDR2 YFSETQ. CDR3 length equals 13 residues. CDR3 in DNA: TGCGCCAGCACCGGGACAGACCACAATGAGCAGTTCTTC. Translating gives CASTGTDHNEQFF.

The chain employs TRBV19 and TRBJ1-2, with D unclear. Germline CDR1 LNHDA, CDR2 SQIVND (reference sequence). The germline V and J ends were trimmed by 6 bases and 8 bases, with 19 bases remaining between them. The CDR3 runs 14 residues. The CDR3 nucleotides read TGTGCCAGTAGCATCCCGTTCCCAGGTCACGGCTACACCTTC. This translates into CASSIPFPGHGYTF.

V is TRBV12-3 or TRBV12-4 and J is TRBJ1-6; D not resolved. This CDR3 is 13 amino acids long. The V end lost 6 bases, the J end lost 9 bases, and 12 bases lay between the germline ends. For the CDR3, the DNA is TGTGCCAGCAGCAAAATCGACGGTTCACCCCTCCACTTT. Translation: CASSKIDGSPLHF.

This clonotype was counted a few times. This sequence joins TRBV11-2 and TRBJ2-1; TRBD2 matches at 12 bases. CDR1 is SGHAT, CDR2 FQNNGV, per germline. This CDR3 is built from 17 residues. V trimming: 6 bases; J trimming: 0 bases; junction bases outside the gene matches: 6. This CDR3 is CASRNTSGGTSYNEQFF. The CDR3 nucleotides are TGTGCCAGCAGAAATACTAGCGGGGGGACCTCCTACAATGAGCAGTTCTTC.

The chain couples TRBV7-2 to TRBJ2-1, with a possible D match to TRBD2 (5 bases). V lost 5 bases and J lost 4, with 18 bases in between. Germline CDR1 SGHTA, CDR2 FQGNSA. The CDR3 has 16 residues. DNA of the CDR3: TGTGCCAGCAGCCTCGACACTAGTTCTCTTTACAATGAGCAGTTCTTC. This translates into CASSLDTSSLYNEQFF.

This chain uses TRBV7-2 with TRBJ1-1; 9 positions agree with TRBD1. After removal of 5 bases from V and 5 bases from J, the junction contained 9 bases not matched to a gene. The CDR3 loop spans 15 amino acids. CDR1 is SGHTA and CDR2 is FQGNSA in the germline V gene. CDR3 amino acids: CASSQPGQGSTEAFF. The DNA of the CDR3 is TGTGCCAGCAGCCAACCGGGACAGGGTTCGACTGAAGCTTTCTTT. Combining the CDR3 with reference TRBV7-2 and TRBJ1-1 gives the whole variable domain GAGVSQSPSNKVTEKGKDVELRCDPISGHTALYWYRQSLGQGLEFLIYFQGNSAPDKSGLPSDRFSAERTGGSVSTLTIQRTQQEDSAVYLCASSQPGQGSTEAFFGQGTRLTVV.

The DNA for the CDR3 is TGCGCCAGCAGCTTATCTCTCTTACCGGGACGGAGCTACGAGCAGTACTTC. Residues: CASSLSLLPGRSYEQYF. V gene TRBV5-1 combines with J gene TRBJ2-7; D tentatively reads TRBD1 or TRBD2 (5 bases each). V dropped 2 bases and J dropped 3 bases, with 21 bases sitting between them. Germline V gene lookup returns CDR1 SGHRS and CDR2 YFSETQ. The CDR3 is 17 residues long.

The chain joins TRBV12-5 to TRBJ2-7; the D gene could be TRBD1 or TRBD2 (5 bases each). V was shortened by 1 base and J by 2 bases, with 18 bases between the two germline ends. Germline V CDR1 and CDR2: LGHNT, FRNRAP. The CDR3 is 17 residues long. This CDR3 reads CASGLDTGDGDPYEQYF. Here the CDR3 DNA reads TGTGCTAGTGGTTTGGATACCGGGGACGGAGACCCCTACGAGCAGTACTTC.

This chain uses TRBV20-1 with TRBJ2-3; tentative D call: TRBD1 (5 bases). This CDR3 contains 13 residues. CDR1 and CDR2 from the germline V gene are DFQATT and SNEGSKA (reference sequence). The CDR3 bases are TGCAGCGCCAGGGAACTAAGCACAGATACGCAGTATTTT. Amino acid sequence: CSARELSTDTQYF.

Only a few counts were recorded for this clonotype. The chain uses TRBV29-1 and TRBJ2-1; 10 nucleotides align to TRBD2. This CDR3 is 13 amino acids long. V shed 4 bases, J shed 5 bases, and the junction held 2 bases outside the gene matches. The germline V gene encodes CDR1 SQVTM and CDR2 ANQGSEA. Here the CDR3 reads CSVVAGGHNEQFF. CDR3 DNA sequence: TGCAGCGTTGTAGCGGGAGGCCACAATGAGCAGTTCTTC.

At least ten counts were recorded for this clonotype. The CDR3 DNA is TGTGCCAGCAGTTTTAGCGGGGGGGACTCCTACAATGAGCAGTTCTTC. Encoded protein: CASSFSGGDSYNEQFF. The chain is built from TRBV12-3 or TRBV12-4 and TRBJ2-1; 11 nucleotides agree with TRBD2. V dropped 3 bases and J dropped 0; count of bases not matched to a gene: 1. The CDR3 contains 16 residues.

This clonotype was detected ten times or more. The V call is TRBV7-2, the J call TRBJ2-5; TRBD1 or TRBD2 may be the D gene (6 bases each). V was pared by 5 bases and J by 1 base, with 8 bases between. Germline V gene lookup returns CDR1 SGHTA and CDR2 FQGNSA. CDR3 length equals 13 residues. CDR3 in amino acids: CASSRGVQETQYF. The CDR3 nucleotides read TGTGCCAGCAGCAGGGGGGTCCAAGAGACCCAGTACTTC.

This clonotype was counted many times. This chain joins TRBV7-8 and TRBJ1-5, with D unresolved. Trimming cost V 1 base and J 0 bases, with 7 bases left between them. The CDR3 is 15 residues long. Germline V gene sequence: CDR1 SGHVS, CDR2 FQNEAQ. For the CDR3, the DNA is TGTGCCAGCAGCTTAGGCCCACCTAGCAATCAGCCCCAGCATTTT. This encodes CASSLGPPSNQPQHF. Looking up the rest from reference TRBV7-8 and TRBJ1-5 gives the full variable domain: GAGVSQSPRYKVAKRGQDVALRCDPISGHVSLFWYQQALGQGPEFLTYFQNEAQLDKSGLPSDRFFAERPEGSVSTLKIQRTQQEDSAVYLCASSLGPPSNQPQHFGDGTRLSIL.

At least ten counts were recorded for this clonotype. This sequence joins TRBV6-5 and TRBJ2-1, with D possibly being TRBD1 or TRBD2 (5 bases each). The germline V gene encodes CDR1 MNHEY and CDR2 SVGAGI. Trimming took off 1 base at V and 7 bases at J, with 14 bases between the two ends. The CDR3 is 15 residues long. CDR3 nucleotide sequence: TGTGCCAGCAGTTACTGGATCGGGGACGAGAATGAGCAGTTCTTC. Its translation is CASSYWIGDENEQFF.

This clonotype was recorded a few times. The chain uses TRBV11-3 and TRBJ2-5; 7 positions match TRBD2. The ends lost 5 bases at V and 1 base at J; junction bases unmatched: 10. CDR3 length: 16 residues. Germline-derived CDR1 and CDR2 are SGHNT and YENEEA. The DNA for the CDR3 is TGTGCCAGCAGCCCCCGCTGGGAGGGTGGCCAAGAGACCCAGTACTTC. This encodes CASSPRWEGGQETQYF. Full variable domain (rest looked up from reference TRBV11-3 and TRBJ2-5): EAGVVQSPRYKIIEKKQPVAFWCNPISGHNTLYWYLQNLGQGPELLIRYENEEAVDDSQLPKDRFSAERLKGVDSTLKIQPAELGDSAVYLCASSPRWEGGQETQYFGPGTRLLVL.

This clonotype was seen ten or more times. This chain links TRBV25-1 with TRBJ1-5; no clear D. Per the germline V gene, CDR1 is MGHDK and CDR2 is SYGVNS. V was clipped by 6 bases and J by 2 bases, with 5 bases between them. This CDR3 contains 12 residues. The CDR3: CASSWGNQPQHF. As DNA, the CDR3 is TGTGCCAGCAGCTGGGGCAATCAGCCCCAGCATTTT.

The J gene is TRBJ2-5, the V gene TRBV18, with D uncertain. Germline values: CDR1 KGHSH, CDR2 LQKENI. The CDR3 extends over 14 amino acids. Between the trimmed V and J ends, which lost 2 bases and 5 bases, there was a span of 12 bases. CDR3 in DNA: TGTGCCAGCTCACCAGAAGGGAACCGGGAGACCCAGTACTTC. Translating gives CASSPEGNRETQYF.

This clonotype was recorded at least ten times. The V gene is TRBV28, the J gene TRBJ2-7, with D possibly matching TRBD1 (5 bases). The V gene's germline CDR1 is MDHEN and CDR2 SYDVKM. This CDR3 comprises 14 residues. V dropped 3 bases and J dropped 3 bases, with 12 bases sitting between them. DNA of the CDR3: TGTGCCAGCAGTTTCCTGGACACCAACTACGAGCAGTACTTC. As protein: CASSFLDTNYEQYF.